The T cell receptor beta chain described here comes from a study of blood T cell repertoires in COVID-19. Whole-study context: Acute and convalescent COVID-19 samples came from the United States, Italy and Spain. Sample material is recorded as cDNA or gDNA derived from T cells, B-cell-depleted T cells, or PBMCs.

V lost 6 bases and J 4 bases, leaving 7 bases between the germline ends. The CDR3 is made up of 13 amino acids. Germline V gene data show CDR1 as MRHNA and CDR2 as SNTAGT. Original methodology: Reference gene primer amplification gave nucleated cell count estimates. Measured with immunoSEQ multiplex PCR; TCRdb has only the in-frame clones, and not every one. Clone size and the V and J calls come from that table; the DNA yielded D and trimming. The sample shows roughly 150,000 clones, 80% to 90% of them seen only once. Sequenced input: peripheral blood. The chain joins TRBV6-4 to TRBJ2-6, with no clear D. The receptor was derived from a woman in her 70s who had recovered from COVID-19. In DNA, the CDR3 is TGTGCCAGCAGGCCGGAGGGGGCCAACGTCCTGACTTTC. This gives the protein CASRPEGANVLTF.